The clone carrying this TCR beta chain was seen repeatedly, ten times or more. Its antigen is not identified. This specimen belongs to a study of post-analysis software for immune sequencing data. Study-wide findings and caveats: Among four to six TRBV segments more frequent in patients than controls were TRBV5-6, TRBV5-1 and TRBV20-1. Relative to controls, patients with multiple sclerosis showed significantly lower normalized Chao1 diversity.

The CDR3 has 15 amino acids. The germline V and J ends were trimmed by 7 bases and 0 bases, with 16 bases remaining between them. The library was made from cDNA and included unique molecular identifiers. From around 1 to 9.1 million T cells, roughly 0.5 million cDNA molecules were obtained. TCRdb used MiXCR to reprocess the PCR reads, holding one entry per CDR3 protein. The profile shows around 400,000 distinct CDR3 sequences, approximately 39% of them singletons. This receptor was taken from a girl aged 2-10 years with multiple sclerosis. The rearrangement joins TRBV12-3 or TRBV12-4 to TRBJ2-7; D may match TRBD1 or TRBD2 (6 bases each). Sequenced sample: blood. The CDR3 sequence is CASTPFRGGSYEQYF. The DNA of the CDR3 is TGTGCCAGCACCCCTTTCAGGGGAGGCTCCTACGAGCAGTACTTC.